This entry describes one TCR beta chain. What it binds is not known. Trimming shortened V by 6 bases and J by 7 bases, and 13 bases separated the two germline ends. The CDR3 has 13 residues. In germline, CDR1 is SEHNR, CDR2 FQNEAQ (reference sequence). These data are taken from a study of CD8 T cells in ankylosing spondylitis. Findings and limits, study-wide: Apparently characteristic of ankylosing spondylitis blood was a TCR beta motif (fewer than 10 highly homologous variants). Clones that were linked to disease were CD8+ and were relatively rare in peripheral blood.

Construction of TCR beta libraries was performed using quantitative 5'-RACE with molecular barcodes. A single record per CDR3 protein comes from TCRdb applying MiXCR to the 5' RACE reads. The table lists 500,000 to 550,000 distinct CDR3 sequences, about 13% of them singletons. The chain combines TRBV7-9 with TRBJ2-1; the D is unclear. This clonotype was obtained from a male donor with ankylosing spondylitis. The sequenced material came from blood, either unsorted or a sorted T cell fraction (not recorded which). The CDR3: CASSLGILNEQFF. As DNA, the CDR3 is TGTGCCAGCAGTCTAGGGATTTTGAATGAGCAGTTCTTC.